The rows below give T cell receptor beta chains drawn from one sample of a study of Ad26.COV2.S vaccination and SARS-CoV-2 variants. The repertoire was sequenced with immunoSEQ multiplex PCR; TCRdb's copy has only in-frame clones and lacks some. The table records 250,000 to 300,000 clones, 87% of them present only once. The material sequenced was peripheral blood, taken in a trial of Ad26.COV2.S vaccine versus placebo. All receptors derive from a person aged 18-60 years who received the Ad26.COV2.S COVID-19 vaccine or a placebo. The CDR3 runs from the conserved cysteine through the conserved F or W. A D gene is named only where the DNA matches it firmly. Size tells how often a clone was seen (once, few, many) or the class of an expanded clone, and some rows leave it out.

D,size,J,V,DNA,CDR3
.,.,TRBJ2-2,TRBV5-1,TGCGCCAGCAGCTTGCTGGGGCATCTGGACACCGGGGAGCTGTTTTTT,CASSLLGHLDTGELFF
TRBD2,.,TRBJ2-3,TRBV7-6,TGTGCCAGCAGCCTTTATTTGGTAGCGGGGAGCTTGGATACGCAGTATTTT,CASSLYLVAGSLDTQYF
.,.,TRBJ2-7,TRBV10-3,TGTGCCATCAGTGAGATAGGGGGGAACGAGCAGTACTTC,CAISEIGGNEQYF
.,.,TRBJ2-5,TRBV19,TGTGCCAGTAGTATAAATAGTCAGGGAGAGACCCAGTACTTC,CASSINSQGETQYF
.,.,TRBJ2-2,TRBV27,TGTGCCAGCAGTTTAAGGGGGATAGGCACCGGGGAGCTGTTTTTT,CASSLRGIGTGELFF
.,.,TRBJ2-2,TRBV4-1,TGCGCCAGCAGCCAAGGGGGCGGGTTCGCGAACACCGGGGAGCTGTTTTTT,CASSQGGGFANTGELFF
.,.,TRBJ2-5,TRBV9,TGTGCCAGCAGCGTAAGGGCAGCGCAAGAGACCCAGTACTTC,CASSVRAAQETQYF
.,.,TRBJ1-1,TRBV3-1/TRBV3-2,TGTGCCAGCAGCCAAGACTCCCGGGGGGAGTACGCTTTCTTT,CASSQDSRGEYAFF
.,.,TRBJ2-7,TRBV10-2,TGCGCCAGCAGTAAGGAGTGGGGACCCTACGAGCAGTACTTC,CASSKEWGPYEQYF
.,.,TRBJ1-1,TRBV6-5,TGTGCCAGCAGCTCCTCTTACGCCCTGAACACTGAAGCTTTCTTT,CASSSSYALNTEAFF
TRBD1,.,TRBJ2-7,TRBV27,TGTGCCAGCAGCCGGGGACAGGCCAGGGTCGAGCAGTACTTC,CASSRGQARVEQYF
TRBD1,.,TRBJ2-7,TRBV7-2,TGTGCCAGCAGCGTAGACAGGGGGCAAGAGCAGTACTTC,CASSVDRGQEQYF
.,.,TRBJ2-1,TRBV5-1,TGCGCCAGCAGCTTAGGGTCGAGCTCCTACAATGAGCAGTTCTTC,CASSLGSSSYNEQFF
.,.,TRBJ1-5,TRBV20-1,TGCAGTGCTAGTGAAGGGTTTCGAAATCAGCCCCAGCATTTT,CSASEGFRNQPQHF
.,.,TRBJ2-3,TRBV7-2,TGTGCCAGCAGCTTAGTGTGGGGCAACACAGATACGCAGTATTTT,CASSLVWGNTDTQYF
.,.,TRBJ1-1,TRBV3-1/TRBV3-2,TGTGCCAGCAGCCAAGCCCGGGGGAGCGTGAACACTGAAGCTTTCTTT,CASSQARGSVNTEAFF
TRBD2,.,TRBJ2-3,TRBV11-2,TGTGCCAGCAGATCGATAGCGGGGAGCGGCACAGATACGCAGTATTTT,CASRSIAGSGTDTQYF
.,.,TRBJ2-7,TRBV3-1/TRBV3-2,TGTGCCAGCAGCCAAGCTCGGCGTTCCTACGAGCAGTACTTC,CASSQARRSYEQYF
.,.,TRBJ2-1,TRBV19,TGTGCCAGTAGGAGAAATGAGCAGTTCTTC,CASRRNEQFF
TRBD2,.,TRBJ2-2,TRBV5-1,TGCGCCAGCAGCCTCTTTTTCTCACTAGCGGGAGACGTAAAGAGGGGTTCAAGGACCGGGGAGCTGTTTTTT,CASSLFFSLAGDVKRGSRTGELFF
.,.,TRBJ1-1,TRBV9,TGTGCCAGCAGCCCCACTTCACTGAACACTGAAGCTTTCTTT,CASSPTSLNTEAFF
.,.,TRBJ2-7,TRBV6-4,TGTGCCAGCAGCCCGGGGGAGTTGGGATACGAGCAGTACTTC,CASSPGELGYEQYF
.,.,TRBJ2-3,TRBV7-2,TGTGCCAGCAGCTTTTGGCGGGGAACCTTACCCACAGATACGCAGTATTTT,CASSFWRGTLPTDTQYF
TRBD1,.,TRBJ1-1,TRBV4-1,TGCGCCAGCAGCCAAGATCCAGGACAGGGGGGAAAGAACACTGAAGCTTTCTTT,CASSQDPGQGGKNTEAFF
.,.,TRBJ2-2,TRBV2,TGTGCCAGCAGTAATTTCCCCGGGGAGCTGTTTTTT,CASSNFPGELFF
.,.,TRBJ2-5,TRBV6-6,TGTGCCAGCAGTTACAACCAAGAGACCCAGTACTTC,CASSYNQETQYF
.,.,TRBJ1-1,TRBV4-1,TGCGCCAGCAGGGACGATATTACTGTATTGAACACTGAAGCTTTCTTT,CASRDDITVLNTEAFF
TRBD2,.,TRBJ2-3,TRBV30,TGTGCCTCCAGTAGGCTAGCGGGGGCCCGCACAGATACGCAGTATTTT,CASSRLAGARTDTQYF
.,once,TRBJ2-5,TRBV5-8,TGTGCCAGCAGCTCGGAGGGGGCATGGGAGACCCAGTACTTC,CASSSEGAWETQYF
.,.,TRBJ1-5,TRBV30,TGTGCCTGGAGGGAAAAAGGGGGGTTGGGCAGCCAGCCCCAGCATTTT,CAWREKGGLGSQPQHF
.,.,TRBJ1-1,TRBV15,TGTGCCACCAGCTTAATAGCAGGGGCCACTGAAGCTTTCTTT,CATSLIAGATEAFF
.,.,TRBJ1-5,TRBV19,TGTGCCAGTCGGGGAAGCAATCAGCCCCAGCATTTT,CASRGSNQPQHF
TRBD2,.,TRBJ2-2,TRBV12-5,TGTGCTAGTGTCAACGGACTAGCGGGATTATCCGGGGAGCTGTTTTTT,CASVNGLAGLSGELFF
TRBD1,.,TRBJ1-2,TRBV19,TGTGCCAGTAGTAGTGTGGGACAGGAGTATGGCTACACCTTC,CASSSVGQEYGYTF
.,few,TRBJ1-2,TRBV30,TGTGCCTGGAGGCTGGGGCAGTCCTATGGCTACACCTTC,CAWRLGQSYGYTF
TRBD1,.,TRBJ2-7,TRBV5-1,TGCGCCAGCAGCTTGGAGGGGACAGGGATGTACGAGCAGTACTTC,CASSLEGTGMYEQYF